The rows below give T cell receptor beta chains drawn from one sample of a study of blood T cells in healthy people across ages. TCRdb re-called the 5' RACE reads with MiXCR, one entry per CDR3 protein. The data contain about 1,400,000 distinct CDR3 sequences, approximately 59% of them singletons. Sequencing input: blood. The receptors stem from a man aged 18 to 30 in good health. Each CDR3 is given with its conserved first and last residue. Fields, in order: clone size, J gene, V gene, D gene, CDR3 DNA, CDR3 protein. A D gene is named only where the DNA matches it firmly. Rows give clone size only sometimes, using once, few, many, or a class for an expanded clone.

>NA|TRBJ2-7|TRBV25-1|NA
TGTGCCAGCAGTCAATATCGGGGCTATACCTACGAGCAGTACTTC
CASSQYRGYTYEQYF
>NA|TRBJ2-5|TRBV29-1|NA
TGCAGCGTTGCCGAGATCCAAGAGACCCAGTACTTC
CSVAEIQETQYF
>few|TRBJ2-5|TRBV20-1|NA
TGCAGTGCCCACCTGGCCGGGCGCCAAGAGACCCAGTACTTC
CSAHLAGRQETQYF
>NA|TRBJ1-2|TRBV10-3|TRBD1
TGTGCCATCACTACGGACAGGGATAAGGGCTACACCTTC
CAITTDRDKGYTF
>NA|TRBJ2-3|TRBV7-2|TRBD2
TGTGCCAGTACACTAGCGGGGGGTACAGATACGCAGTATTTT
CASTLAGGTDTQYF
>NA|TRBJ1-6|TRBV4-2|TRBD1
TGTGCCAGCAGCCAAGAGACAGGGGCGTACTATAATTCACCCCTCCACTTT
CASSQETGAYYNSPLHF
>NA|TRBJ1-1|TRBV20-1|TRBD1
TGCAGTGCTAGGGGGGACAGGCTGGTCGATTTCTTT
CSARGDRLVDFF
>NA|TRBJ2-1|TRBV20-1|NA
TGCAGTGCTAGAGGGGGGCGCTCCAGTGAGCAGTTCTTC
CSARGGRSSEQFF
>few|TRBJ2-1|TRBV7-9|TRBD2
TGTGCCAACTTAGCGGGGGGGGACAATGAGCAGTTCTTC
CANLAGGDNEQFF
>NA|TRBJ1-1|TRBV21-1|NA
TGTGCCAGCAGCAAAGTACGGACAGATAAAGCTTTCTTT
CASSKVRTDKAFF
>NA|TRBJ2-7|TRBV20-1|NA
TGCAGTGCTAGAACCCCCGAGGCCTACGAGCAGTACTTC
CSARTPEAYEQYF
>NA|TRBJ2-1|TRBV4-3|NA
TGCGCCAGCAGCCAAATCAGGAGTTACTCCTACAATGAGCAGTTCTTC
CASSQIRSYSYNEQFF
>NA|TRBJ2-3|TRBV30|TRBD2
TGTGCCTGGAGTGTACTGGGGCTAGCGGACACAGATACGCAGTATTTT
CAWSVLGLADTDTQYF
>few|TRBJ2-4|TRBV12-3/TRBV12-4|NA
TGTGCCAGCAGTTTGTCCCCCATGGAGCAGTACTTC
CASSLSPMEQYF
>few|TRBJ2-5|TRBV6-6|NA
TGTGCCAGCAGTTACCGTCCAGAGACCCAGTACTTC
CASSYRPETQYF
>NA|TRBJ2-5|TRBV25-1|NA
TGTGCCAGCAGTGGGGTGAAAGAGACCCAGTACTTC
CASSGVKETQYF
>few|TRBJ2-3|TRBV10-3|TRBD2
TGTGCCATCGCGGGGGGCGCGGAGGAGGCAGATACGCAGTATTTT
CAIAGGAEEADTQYF
>few|TRBJ2-7|TRBV29-1|NA
TGCAGCGTGAGCCGGGACACCCCCTACGAGCAGTACTTC
CSVSRDTPYEQYF
>NA|TRBJ1-2|TRBV29-1|NA
TGCAGCGTTGAAGGCAGGGTAGAAAATGGCTACACCTTC
CSVEGRVENGYTF
>once|TRBJ2-3|TRBV5-1|NA
TGCGCCAGCAGCTTGCTCAGCAGAAGCACAGAGACGCAGTATTTT
CASSLLSRSTETQYF
>once|TRBJ1-5|TRBV24-1|NA
TGTGCCACCAGTGATTTCGGGCAGAACCTCAATCAGCCCCAGCATTTT
CATSDFGQNLNQPQHF
>NA|TRBJ2-3|TRBV10-3|TRBD2
TGTGCCATCAAAACGGGGGGAGCGGGAGTTGAGTGGGATACGCAGTATTTT
CAIKTGGAGVEWDTQYF
>NA|TRBJ2-2|TRBV5-1|NA
TGCGCCAGCAGCTTGGGACGGGTCCCCGGGGAGCTGTTTTTT
CASSLGRVPGELFF
>NA|TRBJ2-3|TRBV4-1|TRBD2
TGCGCCAGCAGCCCCGAAGCGGGGGCTGGAGATACGCAGTATTTT
CASSPEAGAGDTQYF
>few|TRBJ2-3|TRBV29-1|NA
TGCAGCGTTGAACGGGGGGCGGGAGATACGCAGTATTTT
CSVERGAGDTQYF
>NA|TRBJ2-1|TRBV2|NA
TGTGCCAGCAGTTTTTTCGAGGGGGGGGCCCAAAGCTATGAGCAGTTCTTC
CASSFFEGGAQSYEQFF
>few|TRBJ2-7|TRBV7-9|NA
TGTGCCAGCAGCCCCGCGGACACCTGGTTTTCATACGAGCAGTACTTC
CASSPADTWFSYEQYF
>few|TRBJ1-6|TRBV7-2|TRBD1
TGTGCCGGAGGGACAGATTCACCCCTCCACTTT
CAGGTDSPLHF
>NA|TRBJ1-2|TRBV4-3|TRBD1
TGCGCCAGCAGCCACGACAGGGGGGACTATGGCTACACCTTC
CASSHDRGDYGYTF
>NA|TRBJ2-3|TRBV29-1|NA
TGCAGCGTTGAGGACGAGGGGCCACGTAGTACGCAGTATTTT
CSVEDEGPRSTQYF
>NA|TRBJ1-2|TRBV2|NA
TGTGCCAGCAGTGAAACGACAGGTCTTTTGTATGGCTACACCTTC
CASSETTGLLYGYTF
>NA|TRBJ2-1|TRBV5-1|NA
TGCGCCAGCAGCTTGGGACCGAACCTAATGAATGAGCAGTTCTTC
CASSLGPNLMNEQFF
>NA|TRBJ2-1|TRBV20-1|TRBD2
TGCAGTGCTAGAGATCTAGCGGGGGACCCCAATGAGCAGTTCTTC
CSARDLAGDPNEQFF
>NA|TRBJ2-3|TRBV20-1|NA
TGCAGTGCGCCAGGACTAGATACGCAGTATTTT
CSAPGLDTQYF
>NA|TRBJ2-7|TRBV29-1|NA
TGCAGCGTTGGGGAGATGGGGAGCTCCTACGAGCAGTACTTC
CSVGEMGSSYEQYF
>NA|TRBJ2-1|TRBV4-1|NA
TGCGCCAGCAGCCTCCGGGGGTACGGTGAGCAGTTTTTC
CASSLRGYGEQFF
>few|TRBJ2-7|TRBV4-1|TRBD2
TGCGCCAGCAGCCAAGTAGAGGCGGGGGGCCACGAGCAGTACTTC
CASSQVEAGGHEQYF
>NA|TRBJ2-5|TRBV4-3|TRBD1
TGCGCCAGCAGCCAAGATCTCGTGCGGACAGGGTCGCAAGAGACCCAGTACTTC
CASSQDLVRTGSQETQYF